This TCR beta chain was captured in a study of blood T cell repertoires in COVID-19. Background on the study: PBMCs, B-cell-depleted T cells, or T cells were the source of the cDNA or gDNA that made up the material.

V lost 5 bases and J 4 bases, leaving 17 bases between the germline ends. CDR1 is LNHDA and CDR2 is SQIVND in the germline V gene (reference sequence). CDR3 size: 15 residues. This clone was seen once. As handled by the study authors: Nucleated cell counts were estimated from reference gene primer amplification. Generated by immunoSEQ multiplex PCR, the TCRdb table keeps only in-frame clones and is missing some. From that table come the V and J calls and clone size; the DNA was used to work out D and trimming. The sample yields roughly 63,000 clones, around 80% seen once. The specimen was peripheral blood. This clonotype originated in a man at least 80 years old with acute or convalescent COVID-19. The chain combines TRBV19 with TRBJ1-2, with a possible D match to TRBD1 (5 bases). The CDR3 here is CASSLQIGASYGYTF. The CDR3 DNA sequence: TGTGCCAGTAGTCTTCAAATTGGGGCATCCTATGGCTACACCTTC.